This T cell receptor (beta chain) was captured in a study of CD8 T cells in ankylosing spondylitis. General study points: Disease-linked clones reportedly showed significant enrichment in matched ankylosing spondylitis synovial fluid.

TCRdb called the 5' RACE reads again in MiXCR, with one record for every CDR3 protein. The repertoire holds 110,000 to 150,000 distinct CDR3 sequences, with more than 7% as singletons. Only a few counts were recorded for this clonotype. Its antigen remains unidentified. Input material: synovial fluid, either unsorted or a sorted T cell fraction (not recorded which). The TCR was taken from a male donor with ankylosing spondylitis.

For the CDR3, the DNA is TGTGCCAGCAGCTTGCACGGAGTTGAAGAAAAACTGTTTTTT. As protein: CASSLHGVEEKLFF. The gene calls are TRBV7-9 and TRBJ1-4; no definite D call. Trimming shortened V by 3 bases and J by 8 bases, and 13 bases separated the two germline ends. The CDR3 is 14 residues long. Germline V CDR1 and CDR2: SEHNR, FQNEAQ (reference sequence).